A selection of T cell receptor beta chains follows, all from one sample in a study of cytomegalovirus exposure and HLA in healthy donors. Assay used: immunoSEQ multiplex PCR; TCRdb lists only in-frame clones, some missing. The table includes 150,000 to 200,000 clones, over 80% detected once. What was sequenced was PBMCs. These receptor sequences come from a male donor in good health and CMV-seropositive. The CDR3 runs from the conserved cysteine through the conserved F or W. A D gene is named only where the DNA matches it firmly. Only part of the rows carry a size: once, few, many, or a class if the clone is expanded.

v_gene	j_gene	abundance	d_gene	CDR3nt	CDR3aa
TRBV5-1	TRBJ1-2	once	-	TGCGCCAGCAGCTTGGCTACAGCCCTCTATGGCTACACCTTC	CASSLATALYGYTF
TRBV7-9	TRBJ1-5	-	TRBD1	TGTGCCAGCAGTAACGACAGGGACGATCAGCCCCAGCATTTT	CASSNDRDDQPQHF
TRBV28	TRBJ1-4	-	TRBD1	TGTGCCAGCAGTTTTTATGCCGGGACAGGGAATGAAAAACTGTTTTTT	CASSFYAGTGNEKLFF
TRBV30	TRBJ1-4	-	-	TGTGCCTGGAGTTTGGTCTTAGGGAGGGAAGCAACTAATGAAAAACTGTTTTTT	CAWSLVLGREATNEKLFF
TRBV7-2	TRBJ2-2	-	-	TGTGCCAGCAGACATCCGAGGGTCACCGGGGAGCTGTTTTTT	CASRHPRVTGELFF
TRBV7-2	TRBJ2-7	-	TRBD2	TGTGCCAGCGGACAGGGACTAGCGGGAGCGGGGCAGTACTTC	CASGQGLAGAGQYF
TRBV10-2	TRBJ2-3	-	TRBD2	TGCGCCAGCACCTCTAGCGGGAGAGCGCAGTATTTT	CASTSSGRAQYF
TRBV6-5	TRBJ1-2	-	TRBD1	TGTGCCAGCAACCGACAGGGACATGGCTACACCTTC	CASNRQGHGYTF
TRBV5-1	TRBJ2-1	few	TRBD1	TGCGCCAGCAGCCCCCGGGACAGGGGTTTCCATGAGCAGTTCTTC	CASSPRDRGFHEQFF
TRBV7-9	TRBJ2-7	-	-	TGTTCCAGCAGCTTGGGACTCCAAGACTACGAGCAGTACTTC	CSSSLGLQDYEQYF
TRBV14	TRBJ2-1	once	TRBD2	TGTGCCAGCAGCCAGAGGACTAGCGTTTATAGCTCCTACAATGAGCAGTTCTTC	CASSQRTSVYSSYNEQFF
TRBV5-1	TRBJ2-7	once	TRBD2	TGCGCCAGCAGCACCGGACTAGCGGGGTCCTACGAGCAGTACTTC	CASSTGLAGSYEQYF
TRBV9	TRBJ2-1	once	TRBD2	TGTGCCAGCAGCGTATCCGGCGGGCTTGCGGGGGGTTCCTACAATGAGCAGTTCTTC	CASSVSGGLAGGSYNEQFF
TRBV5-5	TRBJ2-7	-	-	TGTGCCAGCAGCTTGGGCGGGTGGGCAACCACCTACGAGCAGTACTTC	CASSLGGWATTYEQYF
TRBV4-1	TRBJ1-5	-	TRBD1	TGCGCCAGCAGCCAAGATCGGGGACAGGGGATTGGGGTCAATCAGCCCCAGCATTTT	CASSQDRGQGIGVNQPQHF
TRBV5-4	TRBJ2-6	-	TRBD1	TGTGCCAGCCCCAAGGCAGGGGGCCTTGGGGCCAACGTCCTGACTTTC	CASPKAGGLGANVLTF
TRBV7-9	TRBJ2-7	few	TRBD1	TGTGCCAGCAGCTTAGGGTCTCGCGGGACAGGGGTACCCTACGAGCAGTACTTC	CASSLGSRGTGVPYEQYF
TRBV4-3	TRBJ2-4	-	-	TGCGCCAGCAGCCAAGGACCCCCCGGCAGACTAGCCAAAAACATTCAGTACTTC	CASSQGPPGRLAKNIQYF